These T cell receptor beta chains were read from a single sample in a study of beta chain features in type 1 diabetes. Here immunoSEQ multiplex PCR was the method, and the copy in TCRdb shows in-frame clones only, minus some. Among about 270,000 clones listed, approximately 14% were seen once. The sequenced material came from naive CD4+ T cells from blood. The source is a man in his thirties or forties with type 1 diabetes. Both conserved end residues are part of each CDR3. The D gene is left open where the match is weak. Clone size is stated in some rows and not others, as once, few, many or a class when expanded.

D gene,clone size,V gene,J gene,CDR3 DNA,CDR3 protein
TRBD2,-,TRBV7-2,TRBJ2-7,TGTGCCAGCAGCCGAACTAGCGGGACCTACGAGCAGTACTTC,CASSRTSGTYEQYF
TRBD1,-,TRBV7-9,TRBJ2-5,TGTGCCAGCAGCCTACGACAGGGAAAAGAGACCCAGTACTTC,CASSLRQGKETQYF
-,-,TRBV30,TRBJ1-5,TGTGCCTGGAGTGTACAGGAAAATCAGCCCCAGCATTTT,CAWSVQENQPQHF
TRBD1,-,TRBV27,TRBJ2-7,TGTGCCAGCAGCCCTCGGACAGGGCCCTACGAGCAGTACTTC,CASSPRTGPYEQYF
-,-,TRBV7-7,TRBJ2-5,TGTGCCAGCAGTCCCAGCGGGTCCAGGGGGGAGACCCAGTACTTC,CASSPSGSRGETQYF
-,few,TRBV9,TRBJ2-5,TGTGCCAGCAGCCCTCAGGAACAAGAGACCCAGTACTTC,CASSPQEQETQYF
-,few,TRBV20-1,TRBJ2-1,TGCAGTGCTAGAATTCTCGAGCAGTTCTTC,CSARILEQFF
-,few,TRBV7-8,TRBJ2-2,TGTGCCAGCAGCCCGCAGGGAAACACCGGGGAGCTGTTTTTT,CASSPQGNTGELFF
-,-,TRBV11-2,TRBJ1-5,TGTGCCAGCAGCGTTAGAAGCAATCAGCCCCAGCATTTT,CASSVRSNQPQHF
-,few,TRBV7-9,TRBJ2-2,TGTGCCAGCAGCTTAGCGGACAGAACCGGGGAGCTGTTTTTT,CASSLADRTGELFF
TRBD2,few,TRBV14,TRBJ2-1,TGTGCCAGCAGCCAAGATCTCCTAGCGGGAGTACGTGGTGAGCAGTTCTTC,CASSQDLLAGVRGEQFF
-,-,TRBV18,TRBJ2-6,TGTGCCAGCTCACCGGGAGTTGCTGGGGCCAACGTCCTGACTTTC,CASSPGVAGANVLTF
TRBD2,few,TRBV7-2,TRBJ2-1,TGTGCCAGCAGTCTTAGCGGGAGCTCCTACAATGAGCAGTTCTTC,CASSLSGSSYNEQFF
-,-,TRBV6-1,TRBJ2-4,TGTGCCAGCAGTGGAGACACGCTAGCCAAAAACATTCAGTACTTC,CASSGDTLAKNIQYF
-,-,TRBV28,TRBJ1-2,TGTGCCAGCAGTTACTTGTACTATGGCTACACCTTC,CASSYLYYGYTF
TRBD1,few,TRBV27,TRBJ1-5,TGTGCCAGCACCTCCAGGGGGACAGGTGACCCCAATCAGCCCCAGCATTTT,CASTSRGTGDPNQPQHF
-,few,TRBV18,TRBJ1-5,TGTGCCAGCTCAGCAAGCAGGGAGCCCCAGCATTTT,CASSASREPQHF
TRBD1,few,TRBV6-5,TRBJ1-2,TGTGCCAGCGCAGGGGGCAATGGCTACACCTTC,CASAGGNGYTF
TRBD1,-,TRBV7-6,TRBJ2-7,TGTGCCAGCAGCTCGGTACCGGGACAGGGGGCCTACGAGCAGTACTTC,CASSSVPGQGAYEQYF
TRBD1,-,TRBV7-8,TRBJ1-2,TGTGCCAGCAGCCGGCTTCCGGGACAGGAATATGGCTACACCTTC,CASSRLPGQEYGYTF
-,few,TRBV28,TRBJ2-5,TGTGCCAGCCGATACTCCGGGGAGACCCAGTACTTC,CASRYSGETQYF
-,-,TRBV18,TRBJ2-5,TGTGCCAGCTCACCGACTATACAAGAGACCCAGTACTTC,CASSPTIQETQYF
TRBD2,few,TRBV5-4,TRBJ2-7,TGTGCCAGCAGCTTGAAGCGTAGCGGGGGCGGCGTGGAGCAGTACTTC,CASSLKRSGGGVEQYF
TRBD2,few,TRBV19,TRBJ2-7,TGTGCCAGTAGTTCACTTGCGAGCGGGAGTCCCAACGAGCAGTACTTC,CASSSLASGSPNEQYF
TRBD2,few,TRBV30,TRBJ2-3,TGTGCCTGGCGACTAGCGGGGACAGATACGCAGTATTTT,CAWRLAGTDTQYF
TRBD1,few,TRBV2,TRBJ1-3,TGTGCCAGCAGCCCCCAGGGGGTACTCTCTGGAAACACCATATATTTT,CASSPQGVLSGNTIYF
TRBD1,-,TRBV10-3,TRBJ1-1,TGTGCCATCAGTACTAAACAGGGGACTGAAGCTTTCTTT,CAISTKQGTEAFF
TRBD2,-,TRBV4-3,TRBJ2-3,TGCGCCAGCAGCGCCCACGCACTAGCGGGAGCAGATACGCAGTATTTT,CASSAHALAGADTQYF
-,few,TRBV7-2,TRBJ2-3,TGTGCCAGCAGCTTAGCGCGGGATACGCAGTATTTT,CASSLARDTQYF
TRBD2,few,TRBV14,TRBJ2-4,TGTGCCAGCAGCCCAAGGACTAGCGGGAGTGGAGCACTAGCCAAAAACATTCAGTACTTC,CASSPRTSGSGALAKNIQYF
TRBD2,few,TRBV9,TRBJ2-5,TGTGCCAGCAGCGTCAACGAGCGGGGTGGCCAAGAGACCCAGTACTTC,CASSVNERGGQETQYF
-,few,TRBV6-6,TRBJ1-5,TGTGCCAGCAGGAAGACAGAGAATCAGCCCCAGCATTTT,CASRKTENQPQHF
TRBD1,few,TRBV5-1,TRBJ1-2,TGCGCCAGCAGCTCGACAGGGTTGAGAGGGGACACCTTC,CASSSTGLRGDTF
-,-,TRBV4-2,TRBJ1-2,TGTGCCAGCAGCCGAGAACCGAAGGGGACTTCTAACTATGGCTACACCTTC,CASSREPKGTSNYGYTF
TRBD1,-,TRBV7-9,TRBJ2-1,TGTGCCAGCAGCTTTGGGGACAGGGTCTACAATGAGCAGTTCTTC,CASSFGDRVYNEQFF
-,-,TRBV11-2,TRBJ2-1,TGTGCCAGCAGCTTTCCCTCACGGGTCAATGAGCAGTTCTTC,CASSFPSRVNEQFF
-,few,TRBV10-3,TRBJ2-7,TGTGCCATCAGTGACTATGACAGGAGCTCCTACGAGCAGTACTTC,CAISDYDRSSYEQYF
-,-,TRBV18,TRBJ1-1,TGTGCCAGCTCATCACAGGAGATGAACACTGAAGCTTTCTTT,CASSSQEMNTEAFF
TRBD1,-,TRBV27,TRBJ1-1,TGTGCCAGCTTTGTCCCGGGACAGGGAACTGAAGCTTTCTTT,CASFVPGQGTEAFF
-,-,TRBV6-6,TRBJ1-5,TGTGCCAGCAGTCGAAGAGATCAGCCCCAGCATTTT,CASSRRDQPQHF
-,few,TRBV10-3,TRBJ2-2,TGTGCCACCTTGGGAGGACGCACCGGGGAGCTGTTTTTT,CATLGGRTGELFF
TRBD2,-,TRBV5-1,TRBJ2-7,TGCGCCAGCAGCTTGGTGGTAGCGGGAGGATACGAGCAGTACTTC,CASSLVVAGGYEQYF
TRBD1,few,TRBV9,TRBJ2-4,TGTGCCAGCAGCGTAGAGGGGGCGCGAGTAAACATTCAGTACTTC,CASSVEGARVNIQYF
-,few,TRBV4-3,TRBJ2-3,TGCGCCAGCAGCCAAGGTGGGAGGGGCGGGGGCTCCACAGATACGCAGTATTTT,CASSQGGRGGGSTDTQYF
-,few,TRBV27,TRBJ2-1,TGTGCCAGCACAGGGGGGTTCTACAATGAGCAGTTCTTC,CASTGGFYNEQFF
-,-,TRBV18,TRBJ2-2,TGTGCCAGCTCACCGCAGGGGCCCGGGGAGCTGTTTTTT,CASSPQGPGELFF
TRBD2,few,TRBV4-3,TRBJ2-5,TGCGCCAGCAGCCGTGGACTAGCGGGTAGGAGGGGGGAGACCCAGTACTTC,CASSRGLAGRRGETQYF
-,-,TRBV15,TRBJ2-2,TGTGCCACCAAGTTGGACTCTCTCGGACACACCGGGGAGCTGTTTTTT,CATKLDSLGHTGELFF
TRBD2,few,TRBV5-4,TRBJ2-2,TGTGCCAGCAGCTTGGCGAGACTAGCGGGAGGACTGACCGGGGAGCTGTTTTTT,CASSLARLAGGLTGELFF
TRBD1,-,TRBV6-5,TRBJ2-7,TGTGCCAGCAGTTCGGGACAGGCCCCCACCGAGCAGTACTTC,CASSSGQAPTEQYF
TRBD1,few,TRBV5-1,TRBJ2-3,TGCGCCAGCAGCCCGCGACAGGGACCAGATACGCAGTATTTT,CASSPRQGPDTQYF